A selection of T cell receptor beta chains follows, all from one sample in a study of blood T cell repertoires in COVID-19. Some clones are missing from TCRdb's copy, which holds only in-frame ones; the method was immunoSEQ multiplex PCR. Of 100,000 or so clones listed, around 92% are singletons. Sequenced input: peripheral blood. The receptor set was obtained from a man over 45 with active COVID-19. Both conserved end residues are part of each CDR3. D genes are given only for firm matches. The listing skips clone size in some rows; elsewhere it reads once, few, many or a size class.

j_call | d_call | clone_size | v_call | cdr3_aa
TRBJ2-5 | TRBD2 | once | TRBV6-5 | CASSFLAVQETQYF
TRBJ2-1 | TRBD1 | - | TRBV19 | CASSPGGSYNEQFF
TRBJ2-1 | TRBD2 | - | TRBV7-8 | CASSLSGRYNEQFF
TRBJ2-1 | TRBD2 | - | TRBV6-6 | CASSHPSGRAAFYNEQFF
TRBJ1-1 | TRBD1 | - | TRBV18 | CASSPRQGNTEAFF
TRBJ1-4 | - | - | TRBV20-1 | CSASGFGEKLFF
TRBJ2-3 | TRBD2 | - | TRBV24-1 | CATSDPGLGTDTQYF
TRBJ1-1 | - | - | TRBV11-2 | CASSHRGPQMNTEAFF
TRBJ1-1 | - | - | TRBV12-3/TRBV12-4 | CASSLSDKPEAFF
TRBJ2-1 | TRBD2 | - | TRBV9 | CASSVELAGNYNEQFF
TRBJ1-1 | - | - | TRBV19 | CASSIDLEIAIREAFF
TRBJ2-1 | - | - | TRBV24-1 | CATSDIQGPGRNEQFF
TRBJ2-1 | - | - | TRBV12-3/TRBV12-4 | CASRPATVNEQFF
TRBJ1-2 | TRBD1 | - | TRBV14 | CASSQRQGAISGYTF
TRBJ2-5 | TRBD1 | - | TRBV24-1 | CATSDFGGQGFVETQYF
TRBJ1-2 | TRBD1 | - | TRBV7-8 | CASSLLTGGGGYTF
TRBJ2-5 | TRBD2 | - | TRBV11-2 | CASSPGLAGVTETQYF